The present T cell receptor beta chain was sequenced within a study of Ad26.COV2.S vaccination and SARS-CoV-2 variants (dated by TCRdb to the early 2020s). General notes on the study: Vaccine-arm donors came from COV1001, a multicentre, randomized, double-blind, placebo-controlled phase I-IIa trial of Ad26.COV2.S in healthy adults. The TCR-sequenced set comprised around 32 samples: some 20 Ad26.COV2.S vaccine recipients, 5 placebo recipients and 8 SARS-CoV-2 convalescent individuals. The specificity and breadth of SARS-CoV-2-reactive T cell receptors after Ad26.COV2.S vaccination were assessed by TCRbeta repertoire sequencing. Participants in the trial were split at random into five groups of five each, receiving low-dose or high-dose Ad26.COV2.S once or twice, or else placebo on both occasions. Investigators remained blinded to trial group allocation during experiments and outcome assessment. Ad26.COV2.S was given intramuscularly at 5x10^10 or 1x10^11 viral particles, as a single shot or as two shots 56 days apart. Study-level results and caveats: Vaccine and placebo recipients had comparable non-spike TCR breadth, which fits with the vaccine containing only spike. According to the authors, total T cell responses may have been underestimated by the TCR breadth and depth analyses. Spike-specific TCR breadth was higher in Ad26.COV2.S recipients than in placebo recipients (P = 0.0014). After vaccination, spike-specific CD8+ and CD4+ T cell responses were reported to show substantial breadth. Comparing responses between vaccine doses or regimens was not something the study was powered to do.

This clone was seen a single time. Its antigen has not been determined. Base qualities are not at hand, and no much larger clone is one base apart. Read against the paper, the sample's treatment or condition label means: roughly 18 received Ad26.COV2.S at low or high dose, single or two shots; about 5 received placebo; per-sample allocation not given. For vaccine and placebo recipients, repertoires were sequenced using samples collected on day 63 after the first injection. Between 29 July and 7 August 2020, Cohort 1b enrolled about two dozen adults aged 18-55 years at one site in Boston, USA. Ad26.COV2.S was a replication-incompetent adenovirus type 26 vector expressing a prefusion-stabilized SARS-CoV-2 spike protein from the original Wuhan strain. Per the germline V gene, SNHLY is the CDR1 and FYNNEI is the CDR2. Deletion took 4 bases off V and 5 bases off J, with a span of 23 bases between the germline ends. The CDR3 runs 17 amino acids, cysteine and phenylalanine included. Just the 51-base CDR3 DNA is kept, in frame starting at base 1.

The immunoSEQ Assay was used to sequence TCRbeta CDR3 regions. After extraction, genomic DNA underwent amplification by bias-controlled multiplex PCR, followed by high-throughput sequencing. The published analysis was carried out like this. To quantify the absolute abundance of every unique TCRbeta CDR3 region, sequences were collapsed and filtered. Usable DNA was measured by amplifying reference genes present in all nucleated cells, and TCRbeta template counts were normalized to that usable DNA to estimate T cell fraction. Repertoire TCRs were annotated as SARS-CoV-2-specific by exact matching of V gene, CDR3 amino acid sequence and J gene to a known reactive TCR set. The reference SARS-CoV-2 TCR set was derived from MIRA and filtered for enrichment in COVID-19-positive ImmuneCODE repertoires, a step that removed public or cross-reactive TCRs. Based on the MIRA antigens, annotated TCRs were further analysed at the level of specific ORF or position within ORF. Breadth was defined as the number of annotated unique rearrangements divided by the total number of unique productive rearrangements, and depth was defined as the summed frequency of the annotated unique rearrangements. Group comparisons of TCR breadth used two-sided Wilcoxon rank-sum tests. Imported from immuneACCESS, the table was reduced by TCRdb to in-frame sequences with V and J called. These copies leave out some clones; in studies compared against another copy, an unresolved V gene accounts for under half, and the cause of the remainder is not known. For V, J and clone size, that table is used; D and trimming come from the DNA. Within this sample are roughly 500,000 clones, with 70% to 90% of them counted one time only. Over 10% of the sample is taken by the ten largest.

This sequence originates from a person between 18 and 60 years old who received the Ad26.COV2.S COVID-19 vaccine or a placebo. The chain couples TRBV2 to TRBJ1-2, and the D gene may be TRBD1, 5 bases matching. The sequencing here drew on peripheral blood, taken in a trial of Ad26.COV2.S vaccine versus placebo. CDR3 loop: CASSGLGDVGSYYGYTF. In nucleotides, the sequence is TGTGCCAGCAGTGGTCTGGGGGACGTGGGTTCCTATTATGGCTACACCTTC.